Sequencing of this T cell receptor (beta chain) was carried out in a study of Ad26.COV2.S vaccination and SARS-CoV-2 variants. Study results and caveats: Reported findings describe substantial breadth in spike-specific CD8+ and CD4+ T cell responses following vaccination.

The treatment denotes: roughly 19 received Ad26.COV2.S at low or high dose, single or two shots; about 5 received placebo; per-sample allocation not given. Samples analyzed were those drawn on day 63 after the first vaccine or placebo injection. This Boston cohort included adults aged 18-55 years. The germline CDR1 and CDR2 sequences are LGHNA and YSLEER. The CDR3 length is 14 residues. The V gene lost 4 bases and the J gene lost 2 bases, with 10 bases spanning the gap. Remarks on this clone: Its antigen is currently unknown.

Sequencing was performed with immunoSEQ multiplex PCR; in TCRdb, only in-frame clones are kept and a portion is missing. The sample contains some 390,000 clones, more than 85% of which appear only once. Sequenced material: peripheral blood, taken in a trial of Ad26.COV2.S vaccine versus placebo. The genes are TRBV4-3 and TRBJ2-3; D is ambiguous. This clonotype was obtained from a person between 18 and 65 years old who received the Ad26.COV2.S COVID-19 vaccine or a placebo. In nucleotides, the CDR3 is TGCGCCAGCAGCCGATCCGGATTCACAGATACGCAGTATTTT. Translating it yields CASSRSGFTDTQYF.